A single sample is the source of the 20 T cell receptor beta chains below, sequenced in a study of T cells in Graves' hyperthyroidism and ophthalmopathy. Amplification targeted TCR beta CDR3 regions from RNA transcripts. HTBI primers were employed in a first-round RT-PCR of the TCR CDR3. TCRdb called the multiplex PCR reads again in MiXCR, with one record for every CDR3 protein. The sample has fewer than 900,000 distinct CDR3 sequences, roughly 15% seen once. Sequencing was performed on blood. These TCRs come from a man between 18 and 29 years old with Graves' hyperthyroidism.

As regards this clonotype: A read error may be the cause here, since a much bigger clone is one base away. The chain is built from TRBV7-8 and TRBJ1-1; weak D call: TRBD1 (6 bases). The V and J ends lost 1 base and 5 bases respectively, with 14 bases between them. Germline V gene data show CDR1 as SGHVS and CDR2 as FQNEAQ. CDR3 length equals 15 residues. In DNA, the CDR3 is TGTGCCAGCAGCTTAGTTACTGGGGGCGGTACTGAAGCTTTCTTT. Encoded protein: CASSLVTGGGTEAFF.

On this clonotype itself: A much larger clone differs from this one at a single base, so this may be a read error. The chain's CDR3 is CASSDRDRGMSEAFF. As DNA, the CDR3 is TGTGCCAGCAGCGACCGGGACAGGGGGATGTCTGAAGCTTTCTTT. This chain links TRBV7-8 with TRBJ1-1, with 11 bases matching TRBD1. CDR1 SGHVS and CDR2 FQNEAQ come from the germline V gene. This CDR3 is 15 amino acids long. V dropped 5 bases and J dropped 6; count of bases not matched to a gene: 8. Based on the CDR3 plus reference TRBV7-8 and TRBJ1-1, the full variable domain is GAGVSQSPRYKVAKRGQDVALRCDPISGHVSLFWYQQALGQGPEFLTYFQNEAQLDKSGLPSDRFFAERPEGSVSTLKIQRTQQEDSAVYLCASSDRDRGMSEAFFGQGTRLTVV.

This clonotype was observed at least ten times. This chain connects TRBV10-3 to TRBJ1-4; TRBD1 matches 8 bases. The V gene's germline CDR1 is ENHRY and CDR2 SYGVKD. The CDR3 sequence is 15 residues long. With V trimmed by 10 bases and J by 3 bases, 10 bases remained unmatched. Written as DNA, the CDR3 is TGTGCCACCACTCAGGGGGCAGGAGCTAATGAAAAACTGTTTTTT. Its translation is CATTQGAGANEKLFF.

This clonotype was observed at least ten times. The CDR3 spells CASREVLQGDEQFF. The CDR3 nucleotides are TGTGCCAGCAGGGAGGTGTTACAGGGCGATGAGCAGTTCTTC. This chain uses TRBV2 with TRBJ2-1, with a tentative D call TRBD1 (6 bases). CDR3 length: 14 residues. V lost 6 bases and J lost 8, with 17 bases in between. Germline lookup yields CDR1 SNHLY and CDR2 FYNNEI.

Regarding this clonotype: This may come from a read error, since a much larger clone is one base off. Written as DNA, the CDR3 is TGTGCCAGGATACTCGGGACGGCGAACACTGAAGCTTTCTTT. This translates into CARILGTANTEAFF. J is TRBJ1-1 and V is TRBV2, with a possible D match to TRBD1 (5 bases). Between the trimmed V and J ends, which lost 9 bases and 1 base, there was a span of 15 bases. The CDR3 runs 14 residues. From germline, CDR1 is SNHLY and CDR2 FYNNEI.

The chain joins TRBV28 to TRBJ1-5, with D uncertain. Trimming took 2 bases from V and 2 from J, leaving 10 bases between them. The V gene's germline CDR1 is MDHEN and CDR2 SYDVKM. CDR3 length equals 15 residues. CDR3 DNA sequence: TGTGCCAGCAGTTTAAGTTTGAGGGGCAATCAGCCCCAGCATTTT. Residues: CASSLSLRGNQPQHF. The variable domain in full, with the rest retrieved from reference TRBV28 and TRBJ1-5, is DVKVTQSSRYLVKRTGEKVFLECVQDMDHENMFWYRQDPGLGLRLIYFSYDVKMKEKGDIPEGYSVSREKKERFSLILESASTNQTSMYLCASSLSLRGNQPQHFGDGTRLSIL.

This chain links TRBV6-2 or TRBV6-3 with TRBJ2-7; 9 bases align to TRBD1. CDR3 size: 15 residues. V dropped 6 bases and J dropped 2; count of bases not matched to a gene: 8. In germline, CDR1 is MNHEY, CDR2 SVGEGT. The CDR3 spells CASRPEGQGTYEQYF. The CDR3 DNA reads TGTGCCAGCAGGCCAGAGGGACAGGGAACCTACGAGCAGTACTTC.

The sample holds many counts of this clonotype. The chain employs TRBV30 and TRBJ1-2, with D possibly matching TRBD1 (6 bases). Germline assignment: CDR1 GTSNPN and CDR2 SVGIG (reference sequence). The V and J ends lost 0 bases and 0 bases respectively, with 14 bases between them. The length of the CDR3 is 16 residues. DNA for the CDR3: TGTGCCTGGAGTGTGGGATGGGACACTACTAACTATGGCTACACCTTC. Encoded protein: CAWSVGWDTTNYGYTF.

V gene TRBV6-1 combines with J gene TRBJ1-5; maybe TRBD1 (5 bases). Trimming shortened V by 5 bases and J by 9 bases, and 14 bases separated the two germline ends. The germline gives CDR1 MNHNS, CDR2 SASEGT. This CDR3 spans 13 amino acids. CDR3 sequence (DNA): TGTGCCAGCAGTCGGGGCAGACTTCGGCCCCAGCATTTT. It is translated as CASSRGRLRPQHF.

This clonotype was detected many times. V gene TRBV11-2 combines with J gene TRBJ2-7, with D perhaps TRBD2 (5 bases). V lost 1 base and J lost 7, with 8 bases in between. The germline V gene has CDR1 SGHAT and CDR2 FQNNGV. The CDR3 runs to 12 residues. The CDR3 DNA is TGTGCCAGCAGCTTAGGAGGGAAAGAGCAGTACTTC. Translated, it gives CASSLGGKEQYF.

This clonotype occurred once. The V call is TRBV20-1, the J call TRBJ1-5, with a weak D call TRBD1 (5 bases). The CDR3 extends over 16 amino acids. CDR1 and CDR2 from the germline V gene are DFQATT and SNEGSKA (reference sequence). V gave up 0 bases and J gave up 4 bases, with 16 bases separating them. CDR3 sequence (DNA): TGCAGTGCTAGAGACCAGTATGAGGGGAAGAATCAGCCCCAGCATTTT. It is translated as CSARDQYEGKNQPQHF.

This clonotype was picked up a small number of times. This sequence joins TRBV9 and TRBJ2-1; TRBD2 agrees at 8 bases. Germline trimming cut 3 bases from V and 4 bases from J; bases unmatched to any gene: 6. CDR3 size: 15 residues. Germline loops: CDR1 SGDLS, CDR2 YYNGEE. The CDR3 DNA follows: TGTGCCAGCAGCGCTAGCGGGCTAACGTACAATGAGCAGTTCTTC. The encoded protein is CASSASGLTYNEQFF.

DNA for the CDR3: TGTGCCAGCAAACCTAGCGGGGGATGGGTGCAGTACTTC. It specifies CASKPSGGWVQYF. The V call is TRBV19, the J call TRBJ2-7, with 10 bases lining up with TRBD2. The CDR3 sequence is 13 residues long. V lost 9 bases to trimming and J lost 9 bases; unmatched junction nucleotides: 11. Germline V gene data show CDR1 as LNHDA and CDR2 as SQIVND (reference sequence).

The J gene is TRBJ1-5, the V gene TRBV11-2; D remains ambiguous. From germline, CDR1 is SGHAT and CDR2 FQNNGV. The CDR3 covers 15 residues. With 5 bases removed from V and 0 bases from J, the gap between germline ends came to 11 bases. CDR3 residues: CASSKAPYSNQPQHF. CDR3 coding DNA: TGTGCCAGCAGCAAAGCACCATATAGCAATCAGCCCCAGCATTTT. The full variable domain, its missing parts supplied by reference TRBV11-2 and TRBJ1-5, is EAGVAQSPRYKIIEKRQSVAFWCNPISGHATLYWYQQILGQGPKLLIQFQNNGVVDDSQLPKDRFSAERLKGVDSTLKIQPAKLEDSAVYLCASSKAPYSNQPQHFGDGTRLSIL.

In this sample, this clonotype turned up many times. In DNA, the CDR3 is TGTGCCAGCAGTGGACATCCTAGCACAGATACGCAGTATTTT. It codes for CASSGHPSTDTQYF. The rearrangement uses TRBV28 and TRBJ2-3; a possible D gene is TRBD1 (5 bases). In germline, CDR1 is MDHEN, CDR2 SYDVKM. The CDR3 is 14 amino acids. Trimming took 5 bases from V and 0 from J, leaving 9 bases between them.

This clonotype was recorded many times. The chain employs TRBV29-1 and TRBJ2-1; 7 bases match TRBD2. With 7 bases clipped from V and 8 bases from J, the junction kept 14 bases outside the gene matches. The CDR3 length is 14 residues. The germline V gene encodes CDR1 SQVTM and CDR2 ANQGSEA. Written as DNA, the CDR3 is TGCAGCGGCACTCTCTTCTCGGGGGGAGATGAGCAGTTCTTC. The encoded protein is CSGTLFSGGDEQFF.

This clonotype was seen a few times. The chain recombines TRBV10-3 with TRBJ2-7, with TRBD2 matching 10 bases. Trimming took 4 bases from V and 5 from J; bases not matched to a gene: 8. Germline assignment: CDR1 ENHRY and CDR2 SYGVKD. The CDR3 has 15 amino acids. The CDR3 nucleotides are TGTGCCATCAGTGGGGGGTCTAGCGGGAGCGACGAGCAGTACTTC. Its translation: CAISGGSSGSDEQYF.

This clonotype showed up many times. V is TRBV6-7 and J is TRBJ2-5, with TRBD2 matching over 14 bases. TRBV6-7 is filed as an ORF, its function uncertain. The CDR3 length is 20 residues. J was trimmed by 5 bases and V by 0 bases; bases with no gene match: 14. CDR3 sequence reads: CASSYSIFQGLAGGSETQYF. The CDR3 DNA is TGTGCCAGCAGTTACTCGATATTCCAAGGACTAGCGGGAGGCAGTGAGACCCAGTACTTC.

This clonotype was seen more than once but under ten times. The chain uses TRBV4-3 and TRBJ2-1; tentative D call: TRBD2 (5 bases). This CDR3 comprises 14 residues. The germline CDR1 and CDR2 sequences are LGHNA and YSLEER. Between the trimmed V and J ends, which lost 4 bases and 8 bases, there was a span of 15 bases. The CDR3 DNA is TGCGCCAGCAGCCCCGCAACTAGTAGCGATGAGCAGTTCTTC. This sequence encodes CASSPATSSDEQFF.

This clonotype showed up many times. The chain carries TRBV30 and TRBJ1-2; TRBD1 might be the D (6 bases). From germline, CDR1 is GTSNPN and CDR2 SVGIG (reference sequence). Between the trimmed V and J ends, which lost 5 bases and 6 bases, there was a span of 16 bases. The CDR3 covers 13 residues. As DNA, the CDR3 is TGTGCCTGGGAAGAGCAGACAGGCAATGGCTACACCTTC. Its translation is CAWEEQTGNGYTF. Full variable domain (remainder filled in from reference TRBV30 and TRBJ1-2): SQTIHQWPATLVQPVGSPLSLECTVEGTSNPNLYWYRQAAGRGLQLLFYSVGIGQISSEVPQNLSASRPQDRQFILSSKKLLLSDSGFYLCAWEEQTGNGYTFGSGTRLTVV.